The sequence of this T cell receptor beta chain was determined in a study of shared clonotypes between healthy human individuals. Study in general: Per donor, three plates held CD4 naive cells, three held CD4 memory, two held CD8 naive and one held CD8 memory. Broader study findings: Larger estimated richness was generally seen in naive subsets than in memory subsets. Clonotype sharing across several donors was observed for around 5% of naive CD4 clonotypes.

V was clipped by 3 bases and J by 4 bases, with 4 bases between them. Germline assignment: CDR1 MDHEN and CDR2 SYDVKM. CDR3 size: 11 residues. Only in-frame clones appear in the TCRdb table, and some are missing; sequencing was by immunoSEQ multiplex PCR. This table holds around 95,000 clones, 67% found once. Points on this clone: Its antigen is not known. Other nucleotide sequences in the sample specify the same CDR3.

J is TRBJ2-7 and V is TRBV28; D is unclear. This clonotype was obtained from a man under 40 in good health. Specimen: memory CD8+ T cells sorted from blood. The subset was: CD45RO+ cells pooled with CCR7-negative TemRA cells. CDR3 nucleotide sequence: TGTGCCAGCAGTTTGTTTTACGAGCAGTACTTC. Encoded protein: CASSLFYEQYF.